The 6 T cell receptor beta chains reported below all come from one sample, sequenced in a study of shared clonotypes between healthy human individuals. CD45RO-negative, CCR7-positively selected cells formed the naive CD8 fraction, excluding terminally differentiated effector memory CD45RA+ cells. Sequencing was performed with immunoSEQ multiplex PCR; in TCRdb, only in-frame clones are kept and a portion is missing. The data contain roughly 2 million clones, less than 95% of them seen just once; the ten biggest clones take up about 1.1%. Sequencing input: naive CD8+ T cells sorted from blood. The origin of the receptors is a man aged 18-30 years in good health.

Here the CDR3 reads CASSFWQGTYEQYF. CDR3 sequence (DNA): TGCGCCAGCAGCTTCTGGCAGGGGACCTACGAGCAGTACTTC. The rearrangement uses TRBV5-1 and TRBJ2-7; weak D call: TRBD1 (6 bases). Germline CDR1 is SGHRS and CDR2 is YFSETQ. V shed 2 bases and J shed 2 bases, with 11 bases lying between them. The CDR3 length is 14 residues.

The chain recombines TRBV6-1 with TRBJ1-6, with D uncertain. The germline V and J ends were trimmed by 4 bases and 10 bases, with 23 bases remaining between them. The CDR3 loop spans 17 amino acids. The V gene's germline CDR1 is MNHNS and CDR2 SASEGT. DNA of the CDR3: TGTGCCAGCAGTGCCCCAGGTGGAGGGTTTTGGGTGTCACCCCTCCACTTT. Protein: CASSAPGGGFWVSPLHF.

The CDR3 here is CASSFKGIPRSEDTQYF. The CDR3 nucleotides are TGTGCCAGCAGCTTCAAGGGTATCCCTAGGTCTGAAGATACGCAGTATTTT. V gene TRBV5-6 combines with J gene TRBJ2-3, with D uncertain. In germline, CDR1 is SGHDT, CDR2 YYEEEE. CDR3 length: 17 amino acids. Trimming stripped 2 bases from V and 5 bases from J, with 21 bases between.

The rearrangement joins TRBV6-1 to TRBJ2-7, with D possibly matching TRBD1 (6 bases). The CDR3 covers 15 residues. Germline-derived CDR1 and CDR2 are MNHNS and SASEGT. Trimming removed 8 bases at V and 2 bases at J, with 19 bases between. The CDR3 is CASGIYSDSPYEQYF. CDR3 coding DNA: TGTGCCAGCGGTATATATTCGGACAGCCCCTACGAGCAGTACTTC.

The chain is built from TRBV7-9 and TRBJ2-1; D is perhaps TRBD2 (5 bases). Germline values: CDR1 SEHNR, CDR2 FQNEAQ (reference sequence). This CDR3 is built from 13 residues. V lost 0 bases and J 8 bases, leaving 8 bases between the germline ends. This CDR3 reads CASSLAGVDEQFF. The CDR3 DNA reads TGTGCCAGCAGCTTAGCCGGGGTGGATGAGCAGTTCTTC.

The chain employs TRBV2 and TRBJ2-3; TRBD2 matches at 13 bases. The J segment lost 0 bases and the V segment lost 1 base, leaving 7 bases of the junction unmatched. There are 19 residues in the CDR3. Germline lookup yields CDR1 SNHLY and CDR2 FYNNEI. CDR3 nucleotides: TGTGCCAGCAGTGAAGTGGGGACTAGCGGGACCCCTAGCACAGATACGCAGTATTTT. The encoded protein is CASSEVGTSGTPSTDTQYF.